The rows below give T cell receptor beta chains drawn from one sample of a study of monozygotic twins with inflammatory bowel disease. TCRdb reanalyzed the 5' RACE reads, giving one entry per CDR3 protein sequence and no DNA. With roughly 300,000 distinct CDR3 sequences in the sample, the ten largest clones hold approximately 5.4%. The sample was blood. These receptors originate from a human donor with ulcerative colitis or Crohn's disease, or a healthy co-twin of an affected twin (not recorded which). Both conserved end residues are part of each CDR3.

CASSPRAQGAYEQYF	TRBV18	TRBJ2-7	15
CASSLRGGGDSSGYTF	TRBV7-3	TRBJ1-2	16
CASSQDIADTDTQYF	TRBV4-3	TRBJ2-3	15
CAWSVRGGGIKYF	TRBV30	TRBJ2-3	13
CASSLAGTRGAFF	TRBV13	TRBJ2-1	13
CASRAKGGVEEKLFF	TRBV7-9	TRBJ1-4	15
CASSSGYDEAFF	TRBV7-8	TRBJ1-1	12
CASSPWDSKGQYF	TRBV12-3/TRBV12-4	TRBJ2-7	13
CAFQGRPNTEAFF	TRBV3-1	TRBJ1-1	13
CAWSPLADTQYF	TRBV30	TRBJ2-3	12
CASNGRDRAHEQYF	TRBV6-6	TRBJ2-7	14
CASETGTGVFGTGELFF	TRBV28	TRBJ2-2	17
CASSLQMQGSNEKLFF	TRBV4-1	TRBJ1-4	16
CASSLDLAKNIQYF	TRBV5-5	TRBJ2-4	14
CSAKSQRVTYEQYF	TRBV20-1	TRBJ2-7	14
CASSVQREGVLSEQYF	TRBV6-1	TRBJ2-7	16
CSARQGARGANVLTF	TRBV20-1	TRBJ2-6	15
CASSLSGANYNEQFF	TRBV11-3	TRBJ2-1	15
CASSYQGSYGYTF	TRBV27	TRBJ1-2	13
CASSEALWTQGAEAFF	TRBV6-1	TRBJ1-1	16
CSARGDLIGNTEAFF	TRBV20-1	TRBJ1-1	15
CASRTGGLNNEQFF	TRBV7-2	TRBJ2-1	14
CASSYSISEQFF	TRBV6-2/TRBV6-3	TRBJ2-1	12
CASSLREEPPRGLGRIQETQYF	TRBV7-4	TRBJ2-5	22
CASSQDFLSGGNTDTQYF	TRBV4-3	TRBJ2-3	18
CATSDGTSGRSEQFF	TRBV24-1	TRBJ2-1	15
CASSLSKKVPSGSESYEQYF	TRBV11-1	TRBJ2-7	20
CASSSRQGVNYGYTF	TRBV7-2	TRBJ1-2	15
CASSEGLLEAFF	TRBV5-1	TRBJ1-1	12
CASSPEGQGLNTEAFF	TRBV18	TRBJ1-1	16
CASSFGVLDQPQHF	TRBV12-3/TRBV12-4	TRBJ1-5	14
CAIGTGANEKLFF	TRBV10-3	TRBJ1-4	13